The clone carrying this TCR beta chain was observed many times. The antigen remains unidentified. Both TCR beta VDJ combination and CDR3 sequence profiling were carried out. Genomic DNA was the template for this profiling. A single record per CDR3 protein comes from TCRdb applying MiXCR to the reads. The sample shows about 190,000 distinct CDR3 sequences, roughly 64% of them seen only once. This sample was included in a study of CD8+CD57+ T cells in acquired aplastic anemia. Study as a whole: Yields of DNA that came from sorted CD4+ and CD8+ cells averaged roughly 3.2 ug. Whole-study results and caveats: Found in both controls and patients were about 30 CD8+ CDR3 sequences.

The CDR3 covers 15 residues. With 1 base clipped from V and 8 bases from J, the junction kept 6 bases outside the gene matches. The germline CDR1 and CDR2 sequences are MNHNS and SASEGT. This TCR was recovered from a human donor with severe aplastic anemia or a healthy control (not recorded which). The chain is built from TRBV6-1 and TRBJ1-2; 11 bases agree with TRBD1. The source material was sorted CD4+, CD8+, or CD8+CD57+ T cells (not recorded which) from PBMCs. CDR3 in DNA: TGTGCCAGCAGTGAAGGACGGACAGGGGGCCTCGGCTACACCTTC. Its translation is CASSEGRTGGLGYTF.